These 29 T cell receptor beta chains came from one sample sequenced in a study of T cell responses to AZD1222 COVID-19 vaccine. The assay was immunoSEQ multiplex PCR, and TCRdb's table has in-frame clones only and misses some. The sample contains some 55,000 clones, about 90% of which appear only once. The sample in question was peripheral blood, obtained on day 0 of AZD1222 vaccination. The receptors were gathered from an adult in good health.

The chain links TRBV9 to TRBJ1-1; D is unclear. Trimming removed 2 bases at V and 6 bases at J, with 17 bases between. Looked up from germline, CDR1 is SGDLS and CDR2 is YYNGEE. The CDR3 is 15 residues long. CDR3 region: CASSVPRPLWSEAFF. CDR3 nucleotides: TGTGCCAGCAGCGTCCCGCGACCCCTCTGGTCTGAAGCTTTCTTT.

Notes on this clone: Its ends do not fully match the called genes, so a read error is possible. The chain recombines TRBV2 with TRBJ1-1; D is perhaps TRBD1 (6 bases). The germline gives CDR1 SNHLY, CDR2 FYNNEI. CDR3 length equals 13 residues. CDR3 nucleotides: TGTGCCAGCCGTGAAGGGGGTTGGACTGAAGCTTTCTTT. Translated: CASREGGWTEAFF.

V and J are TRBV6-5 and TRBJ1-1; D is uncertain. With 6 bases removed from V and 2 bases from J, the gap between germline ends came to 4 bases. The germline CDR1 and CDR2 sequences are MNHEY and SVGAGI. This CDR3 region has 11 residues. The CDR3 DNA sequence: TGTGCCAGCAGGCAAAACACTGAAGCTTTCTTT. Translating it yields CASRQNTEAFF.

The chain employs TRBV11-3 and TRBJ2-2; D gene unclear. The germline CDR1 and CDR2 sequences are SGHNT and YENEEA. V shed 5 bases and J shed 5 bases, with 6 bases lying between them. The CDR3 loop spans 12 amino acids. The CDR3 protein is CASSPGTGELFF. CDR3 DNA: TGTGCCAGCAGCCCGGGTACCGGGGAGCTGTTTTTT.

This clone was picked up a small number of times. This rearrangement joins TRBV5-1 to TRBJ2-7; 8 positions agree with TRBD1. This CDR3 is 16 amino acids long. Germline V gives CDR1 SGHRS, CDR2 YFSETQ. With 0 bases clipped from V and 2 bases from J, the junction kept 7 bases outside the gene matches. The CDR3 nucleotides read TGCGCCAGCAGCTTGGCCTCAGGGGGCGTAGCCTACGAGCAGTACTTC. This gives the protein CASSLASGGVAYEQYF. Combining the CDR3 with reference TRBV5-1 and TRBJ2-7 gives the whole variable domain KAGVTQTPRYLIKTRGQQVTLSCSPISGHRSVSWYQQTPGQGLQFLFEYFSETQRNKGNFPGRFSGRQFSNSRSEMNVSTLELGDSALYLCASSLASGGVAYEQYFGPGTRLTVT.

V usage is TRBV9 and J usage is TRBJ1-3, with unresolved D. The CDR3 runs to 13 residues. V was cut by 4 bases and J by 0 bases, with 5 bases left in between. The germline CDR1 and CDR2 sequences are SGDLS and YYNGEE. CDR3: CASSTSSGNTIYF. The CDR3 DNA sequence: TGTGCCAGCAGCACTAGCTCTGGAAACACCATATATTTT.

The V and J genes are TRBV15 and TRBJ1-3, with D possibly matching TRBD1 (5 bases). CDR1 and CDR2 from the germline V gene are LNHNV and YYDKDF (reference sequence). The CDR3 loop spans 15 amino acids. Trimming left V 0 bases short and J 4 bases short, with 10 bases between. CDR3 region: CATSRDLGGGNTIYF. The CDR3 DNA is TGTGCCACCAGCAGAGATCTTGGGGGGGGAAACACCATATATTTT.

The chain couples TRBV11-3 to TRBJ2-1; 7 bases map to TRBD1. The J segment lost 4 bases and the V segment lost 5 bases, leaving 8 bases of the junction unmatched. Germline values: CDR1 SGHNT, CDR2 YENEEA. The CDR3 totals 15 residues. DNA for the CDR3: TGTGCCAGCAGCCCCGGGACAGCGGTGTACAATGAGCAGTTCTTC. The encoded protein is CASSPGTAVYNEQFF. Full variable domain (missing parts from reference TRBV11-3 and TRBJ2-1): EAGVVQSPRYKIIEKKQPVAFWCNPISGHNTLYWYLQNLGQGPELLIRYENEEAVDDSQLPKDRFSAERLKGVDSTLKIQPAELGDSAVYLCASSPGTAVYNEQFFGPGTRLTVL.

The chain is built from TRBV19 and TRBJ2-3; the D is unclear. This CDR3 is built from 14 residues. The germline CDR1 and CDR2 sequences are LNHDA and SQIVND (reference sequence). V was shortened by 5 bases and J by 0 bases, with 9 bases between the two germline ends. The CDR3 here is CASSERFSTDTQYF. In nucleotides, the CDR3 is TGTGCCAGTAGTGAACGGTTCAGCACAGATACGCAGTATTTT. The whole variable domain, filled in from reference TRBV19 and TRBJ2-3, reads DGGITQSPKYLFRKEGQNVTLSCEQNLNHDAMYWYRQDPGQGLRLIYYSQIVNDFQKGDIAEGYSVSREKKESFPLTVTSAQKNPTAFYLCASSERFSTDTQYFGPGTRLTVL.

V gene TRBV28 combines with J gene TRBJ1-3; D uncertain. V was trimmed by 6 bases and J by 0 bases, leaving 3 bases between them. The CDR3 sequence is 12 residues long. Looked up from germline, CDR1 is MDHEN and CDR2 is SYDVKM. CDR3 amino acids: CASSLSGNTIYF. The DNA of the CDR3 is TGTGCCAGCAGCCTCTCTGGAAACACCATATATTTT.

V usage is TRBV7-9 and J usage is TRBJ2-2; TRBD1 is a possible D gene (6 bases). The germline CDR1 and CDR2 sequences are SEHNR and FQNEAQ (reference sequence). Trimming removed 1 base from V and 3 bases from J, with 9 bases in between. CDR3 size: 15 residues. CDR3 residues: CASSLGQVDTGELFF. In DNA, the CDR3 is TGTGCCAGCAGCTTAGGACAGGTTGACACCGGGGAGCTGTTTTTT.

The rearrangement links TRBV7-2 to TRBJ1-5; a possible D gene is TRBD1 (5 bases). Trimming pared 1 base from V and 0 bases from J, leaving 10 bases between. The length of the CDR3 is 16 residues. Per the germline V gene, CDR1 is SGHTA and CDR2 is FQGNSA. The CDR3, as DNA: TGTGCCAGCAGCTTAGGCAGGGATTATAGCAATCAGCCCCAGCATTTT. Its translation: CASSLGRDYSNQPQHF. Using reference TRBV7-2 and TRBJ1-5 for the parts outside the CDR3, the full variable domain is GAGVSQSPSNKVTEKGKDVELRCDPISGHTALYWYRQSLGQGLEFLIYFQGNSAPDKSGLPSDRFSAERTGGSVSTLTIQRTQQEDSAVYLCASSLGRDYSNQPQHFGDGTRLSIL.

The CDR3 nucleotides are TGTGCCAGCAGCTTTTACATCCTGCGGGCCGGGCGCGCGCCGGGCACAGCTTTCTTT. Its translation: CASSFYILRAGRAPGTAFF. The rearrangement joins TRBV7-9 to TRBJ1-1; no definite D call. The CDR3 covers 19 residues. V lost 3 bases to trimming and J lost 10 bases, with 33 bases between them. Per germline, CDR1 SEHNR and CDR2 FQNEAQ (reference sequence).

With respect to this clone: Other DNA sequences within the sample encode an identical CDR3. The chain links TRBV5-6 to TRBJ1-2; 7 nucleotides align to TRBD1. CDR1 is SGHDT, CDR2 YYEEEE, per germline. V was clipped by 0 bases and J by 2 bases; unmatched bases: 1. This CDR3 has 14 residues. In DNA, the CDR3 is TGTGCCAGCAGCTTGGAGACAGGGAACTATGGCTACACCTTC. Protein product: CASSLETGNYGYTF. Looking up the rest from reference TRBV5-6 and TRBJ1-2 gives the full variable domain: DAGVTQSPTHLIKTRGQQVTLRCSPKSGHDTVSWYQQALGQGPQFIFQYYEEEERQRGNFPDRFSGHQFPNYSSELNVNALLLGDSALYLCASSLETGNYGYTFGSGTRLTVV.

The chain couples TRBV5-6 to TRBJ1-1; D remains ambiguous. The CDR3 spans 17 residues. V lost 2 bases, J lost 0 bases, and 17 bases lay in between. Germline lookup yields CDR1 SGHDT and CDR2 YYEEEE. The CDR3 protein is CASSLNGARTMNTEAFF. In nucleotides, the CDR3 is TGTGCCAGCAGCTTAAATGGAGCCAGGACCATGAACACTGAAGCTTTCTTT. The whole variable domain, filled in from reference TRBV5-6 and TRBJ1-1, reads DAGVTQSPTHLIKTRGQQVTLRCSPKSGHDTVSWYQQALGQGPQFIFQYYEEEERQRGNFPDRFSGHQFPNYSSELNVNALLLGDSALYLCASSLNGARTMNTEAFFGQGTRLTVV.

The rearrangement uses TRBV4-3 and TRBJ1-1; possible D gene TRBD1, 5 bases. Trimming shortened V by 0 bases and J by 4 bases, and 15 bases separated the two germline ends. The CDR3 length is 16 residues. The germline V gene has CDR1 LGHNA and CDR2 YSLEER. The CDR3 here is CASSQELGRGSTEAFF. In DNA, the CDR3 is TGCGCCAGCAGCCAAGAGTTAGGGCGGGGGAGCACTGAAGCTTTCTTT.

This rearrangement joins TRBV5-1 to TRBJ1-2; 9 positions agree with TRBD1. V shed 5 bases and J 3 bases; nucleotides not matched to a gene: 5. Germline CDR1 and CDR2: SGHRS and YFSETQ. This CDR3 comprises 14 residues. CDR3 bases: TGCGCCAGCAGGGTGGACAGGGGAGACTATGGCTACACCTTC. Protein: CASRVDRGDYGYTF.

This sequence joins TRBV19 and TRBJ1-1; D might be TRBD1 (6 bases). Germline V gene sequence: CDR1 LNHDA, CDR2 SQIVND (reference sequence). Trimming shortened V by 5 bases and J by 5 bases, and 15 bases separated the two germline ends. The CDR3 is 14 residues long. The CDR3 protein is CASSLQGSETEAFF. The CDR3 nucleotides read TGTGCCAGTAGTCTACAGGGTAGCGAAACTGAAGCTTTCTTT.

The CDR3 DNA is TGTGCCAGCAGTGTTGGGACAGGGAGCTATGGCTACACCTTC. This codes for CASSVGTGSYGYTF. J is TRBJ1-2 and V is TRBV2, with 9 bases fitting TRBD1. The CDR3 runs 14 residues. Trimming removed 4 bases from V and 4 bases from J; junction bases left unmatched: 4. Germline-derived CDR1 and CDR2 are SNHLY and FYNNEI.

This chain links TRBV18 with TRBJ1-3; tentatively, D is TRBD1 (5 bases). The CDR3 contains 14 residues. The V end lost 3 bases, the J end lost 0 bases, and 6 bases lay between the germline ends. Germline-derived CDR1 and CDR2 are KGHSH and LQKENI. The CDR3 sequence is CASSPRDSGNTIYF. CDR3 nucleotides: TGTGCCAGCTCACCCAGGGACTCTGGAAACACCATATATTTT.

The chain uses TRBV6-2 or TRBV6-3 and TRBJ2-7; D is undetermined. Germline V gene data show CDR1 as MNHEY and CDR2 as SVGEGT. Trimming removed 0 bases at V and 1 base at J, with 7 bases between. The CDR3 has 14 amino acids. Here the CDR3 DNA reads TGTGCCAGCAGTTACTCAGGTTATTCCTACGAGCAGTACTTC. This sequence encodes CASSYSGYSYEQYF.

The J gene is TRBJ2-5, the V gene TRBV6-5; D unresolved. From germline, CDR1 is MNHEY and CDR2 SVGAGI. Trimming left V 6 bases short and J 0 bases short, with 11 bases between. This CDR3 has 14 residues. The CDR3 is CASRLRLNQETQYF. CDR3 DNA sequence: TGTGCCAGCAGGCTCAGACTGAACCAAGAGACCCAGTACTTC.

The chain couples TRBV19 to TRBJ1-6; TRBD1 might be the D (6 bases). The CDR3 is 14 amino acids. In germline, CDR1 is LNHDA, CDR2 SQIVND (reference sequence). Trimming took off 7 bases at V and 6 bases at J, with 13 bases between the two ends. The CDR3 sequence: CASTFVGGNSPLHF. The CDR3 region has the DNA TGTGCCAGTACCTTTGTAGGGGGTAATTCACCCCTCCACTTT.

This chain joins TRBV12-3 or TRBV12-4 and TRBJ1-3; D gene unclear. The V gene lost 2 bases and the J gene lost 0 bases, with 2 bases spanning the gap. This CDR3 is 13 amino acids long. CDR3 in amino acids: CASSLTSGNTIYF. The DNA for the CDR3 is TGTGCCAGCAGTTTAACCTCTGGAAACACCATATATTTT.

The chain recombines TRBV9 with TRBJ1-4; D not certain. This CDR3 spans 14 amino acids. Trimming took off 2 bases at V and 8 bases at J, with 13 bases between the two ends. CDR1 SGDLS and CDR2 YYNGEE come from the germline V gene. CDR3 region: CASSVHSEAEKLFF. CDR3 coding DNA: TGTGCCAGCAGCGTCCACTCAGAAGCAGAAAAACTGTTTTTT.

This chain uses TRBV28 with TRBJ2-5, with no clear D. CDR1 and CDR2 from the germline V gene are MDHEN and SYDVKM. V lost 5 bases, J lost 1 base, and 2 bases lay in between. The CDR3 consists of 11 residues. The CDR3 region is CASSPQETQYF. The CDR3, as DNA: TGTGCCAGCAGTCCCCAAGAGACCCAGTACTTC.

The gene calls are TRBV19 and TRBJ1-4, with TRBD1 as a possible D gene (5 bases). V gave up 4 bases and J gave up 4 bases, with 16 bases separating them. From germline, CDR1 is LNHDA and CDR2 SQIVND (reference sequence). This CDR3 contains 16 residues. The CDR3 DNA follows: TGTGCCAGTAGTACCCTAATGCAAGGGGTTAATGAAAAACTGTTTTTT. It is translated as CASSTLMQGVNEKLFF.

The chain has TRBV6-5 and TRBJ2-3; D unclear. The V end was cut by 2 bases, the J end by 1 base, with 10 bases between. The CDR3 spans 15 residues. Germline-derived CDR1 and CDR2 are MNHEY and SVGAGI. The CDR3 DNA sequence: TGTGCCAGCAGTTACGTCCGCGCCGGCACAGATACGCAGTATTTT. Translating gives CASSYVRAGTDTQYF.

This chain connects TRBV3-1 (or the pseudogene TRBV3-2) to TRBJ1-5; 9 nucleotides line up with TRBD1. V lost 1 base and J lost 6; bases outside the gene matches: 7. Germline V gene data show CDR1 as LGHDT and CDR2 as YNNKEL (reference sequence). The CDR3 spans 16 residues. In DNA form, the CDR3 reads TGTGCCAGCAGCCAAGGAGGACAGGGGTTTACTCAGCCCCAGCATTTT. This encodes CASSQGGQGFTQPQHF.